One sample yielded the 7 T cell receptor beta chains listed below, sequenced in a study of T cell repertoires in cytomegalovirus infection. TCRdb re-called the reads with MiXCR, one entry per CDR3 protein. Seen here are around 130,000 distinct CDR3 sequences, roughly 9% observed once, and the top ten hold over 9.5%. Sequencing input: PBMCs. These receptors were collected from a human donor in good health (CMV status not recorded). Some clones in this sample may be carry-over from other donors' samples.

The V call is TRBV5-1, the J call TRBJ2-7; 7 bases map to TRBD1. The CDR3 sequence is 14 residues long. Germline CDR1 is SGHRS and CDR2 is YFSETQ. The V gene end was trimmed by 7 bases and the J gene end by 7 bases; junction bases not matched to a gene: 14. Here the CDR3 DNA reads TGCGCCAGCGCCCGACAGGGATGGGCTGAAGAGCAGTACTTC. Translating gives CASARQGWAEEQYF.

This clonotype was seen at least ten times. This sequence joins TRBV12-3 or TRBV12-4 and TRBJ2-3; no clear D. Trimming took 3 bases from V and 5 from J, leaving 15 bases between them. The CDR3 contains 15 residues. For the CDR3, the DNA is TGTGCCAGCAGTTTGGCGGTGAACATGGGAGATACGCAGTATTTT. The encoded protein is CASSLAVNMGDTQYF.

The chain couples TRBV5-1 to TRBJ2-1; 9 bases fit TRBD1. CDR3 length: 15 residues. Germline V CDR1 and CDR2: SGHRS, YFSETQ. V dropped 3 bases and J dropped 7; count of bases not matched to a gene: 8. The CDR3 sequence: CASSYVNGQGNEQFF. The CDR3 nucleotides read TGCGCCAGCAGCTACGTAAACGGACAGGGGAATGAGCAGTTCTTC.

This clonotype has just a few counts. The chain carries TRBV2 and TRBJ1-1; 7 nucleotides line up with TRBD1. In germline, CDR1 is SNHLY, CDR2 FYNNEI. This CDR3 is built from 14 residues. Trimming took 5 bases from V and 1 from J; bases not matched to a gene: 4. The CDR3 loop is CASSIQGGNTEAFF. As DNA, the CDR3 is TGTGCCAGCAGTATCCAGGGGGGGAACACTGAAGCTTTCTTT.

This clonotype has ten or more counts. V and J are TRBV28 and TRBJ2-1, with D hard to call. The CDR3 runs 12 residues. Germline assignment: CDR1 MDHEN and CDR2 SYDVKM. V gave up 3 bases and J gave up 6 bases, with 6 bases separating them. This CDR3 is CASSLAPNEQFF. The DNA for the CDR3 is TGTGCCAGCAGTTTGGCCCCCAATGAGCAGTTCTTC.

This clonotype was observed at least ten times. This sequence joins TRBV7-8 and TRBJ1-1; D is uncertain. The CDR3 contains 13 residues. Germline CDR1 and CDR2: SGHVS and FQNEAQ. V was pared by 5 bases and J by 6 bases, with 13 bases between. The CDR3 DNA reads TGTGCCAGCAGCGGGTTCACGAGGGCTGAAGCTTTCTTT. Its translation: CASSGFTRAEAFF. The whole variable domain, remainder taken from reference TRBV7-8 and TRBJ1-1, is GAGVSQSPRYKVAKRGQDVALRCDPISGHVSLFWYQQALGQGPEFLTYFQNEAQLDKSGLPSDRFFAERPEGSVSTLKIQRTQQEDSAVYLCASSGFTRAEAFFGQGTRLTVV.

This clonotype appeared many times. This chain joins TRBV6-5 and TRBJ1-2, with 7 bases matching TRBD1. The CDR3 is 14 amino acids. Germline CDR1 reads MNHEY; CDR2 reads SVGAGI. The J segment lost 4 bases and the V segment lost 0 bases, leaving 2 bases of the junction unmatched. The CDR3 sequence is CASSYSAGGYGYTF. The CDR3 DNA sequence: TGTGCCAGCAGTTACTCGGCAGGGGGCTATGGCTACACCTTC.